This T cell receptor beta chain was sequenced during a study of tumor and adjacent non-tumor tissue in lung cancer (dated 2018 in TCRdb). Looking at the study overall: By cancer type, the cohort comprised eleven to twelve adenocarcinoma patients, a couple of squamous cell carcinoma patients and 1 small cell lung cancer patient. The roughly 15 enrolled patients, of whom approximately 10 were men and 5 were women, were aged roughly 30 to 80 years and were diagnosed with TNM stage I to III disease. Sequencing generated a total of 130,000,000 or so productive TCRbeta reads, averaging approximately 3.8 million reads per sample. The study compared bulk TCRbeta repertoires between lung tumor tissue and matched distant non-tumor lung tissue from approximately 14 lung cancer patients. Over 25 paired specimens, one tumor and one normal lung sample per patient, were profiled by TCRbeta CDR3 sequencing.

Points the paper makes about the study in general: Tumor tissue showed significantly greater TCR diversity (inverse Simpson) than normal lung tissue (roughly 430 vs 170, P = 0.0075, Mann-Whitney U test). A significantly larger cumulative share of the repertoire was made up by the top 100 clones in normal lung than in tumor tissue. Significantly higher TCR diversity was found in younger patients, and higher tumor TCR diversity was associated with shorter overall and disease-free survival. Only about 15 patients were included in the cohort, and the need for larger samples and more detailed clinical data was noted by the authors. The sequencing platform is not named in the methods, and unique molecular identifiers are not mentioned. Peripheral blood was not sequenced, so blood TCRbeta repertoires in these lung cancer patients were not examined.

RNA was isolated from bulk unsorted tissue, and RNA quality was assessed with a NanoDrop ND-1000 and an Agilent 2100. Normal lung samples were distant non-tumor tissue taken more than 3 cm from the tumor edge. The donors were newly diagnosed lung cancer patients admitted for thoracic surgery in China from August to November 2014 who had not received prior chemotherapy. Patients with previous radiotherapy or chemotherapy, or with another concurrent cancer, were excluded from the study. Surgical tissue pieces of about 1-2 cm3 were preserved in RNAlater solution and were kept at -80 degrees C until use. A remark on this clonotype: No antigen is known for it. Base quality data are lacking; no much larger clone is found one base away.

The library came from multiplex PCR. Data came from an Illumina HiSeq 2500. TCRbeta libraries were constructed through three rounds of nested PCR with primers (Table S4) according to protocols modified from ARM-PCR. PCR products of 200-500 bp were gel-excised and purified with the QIAquick gel extraction kit before sequencing. From the authors' description of their analysis: Reads were cleaned using Trimmomatic, were merged into complete CDR3 sequences using FLASH, and were assigned to V(D)J germline segments using MiTCR. VDJtools was used to compute clonal diversity as the inverse Simpson's index. A read counted as productive if the sequence was in-frame and lacked a premature stop codon. TCRdb redid the processing of the public reads, applying fastp at Q25 and MiXCR, and retained in-frame beta chains. One record per CDR3 amino acid sequence lists the most common genes and DNA. TCRdb, rather than the study authors, made the V and J calls. In this sample the table shows 40,000 to 50,000 distinct CDR3 sequences, 64% of which occur a single time. Around 28% of the sample is in the top ten clones.

From the cysteine up to the phenylalanine, the CDR3 has a length of 11 residues. Left in the record is the CDR3 DNA by itself, 33 bases read in frame from the first base. The germline V gene gives CDR1 as MNHEY and CDR2 as SVGAGI. Rearrangement joined TRBV6-5 to TRBJ1-4; the D gene is perhaps TRBD1, on 5 matching bases. Source material: distant non-tumor lung tissue. This receptor was obtained from a woman between 65 and 79 years old with non-small cell lung cancer. CDR3 loop: CLSREKEKLFF. The sequenced DNA: TGTCTCAGCAGGGAGAAAGAAAAACTGTTTTTT.